Given below is one T cell receptor (beta chain) in context. The method was immunoSEQ multiplex PCR; TCRdb's version includes in-frame clones alone and lacks a portion of them. The sample has about 79,000 clones; about 91% are singletons. The data were taken from a study of OX40 agonist ivuxolimab in advanced cancers. As for the study in general: People in dose escalation had one of these cancers: hepatocellular carcinoma, melanoma, renal cell or head and neck cancer.

The source was CD4+ or CD8+ T cells sorted from blood, collected in a trial of the OX40 agonist ivuxolimab. This TCR came from an adult with an advanced solid tumor such as melanoma, head and neck, liver or kidney cancer.

The CDR3: CASSHGGLAGSYEQYF. Here the CDR3 DNA reads TGTGCCAGCAGCCACGGTGGATTAGCGGGATCCTACGAGCAGTACTTC. J is TRBJ2-7 and V is TRBV5-4, with 8 nucleotides matching TRBD2. CDR1 and CDR2 (germline): SGHNT, YYREEE (reference sequence). Trimming removed 4 bases from V and 1 base from J; junction bases left unmatched: 10. The length of the CDR3 is 16 residues.